These 26 T cell receptor beta chains were sequenced from one sample in a study of blood T cell repertoires in COVID-19. Repertoires were generated with immunoSEQ multiplex PCR, while TCRdb's copy carries only in-frame clones and drops some. The sample contains approximately 230,000 clones, 80% to 90% of which appear only once. Sequencing used peripheral blood. These receptors all stem from a man aged 25-45 years who had recovered from COVID-19.

As regards this clone: The sample carries other DNA sequences with the same CDR3. The gene calls are TRBV10-1 and TRBJ2-3; no reliable D call. CDR3 length: 12 amino acids. Trimming left V 8 bases short and J 0 bases short, with 6 bases between. Germline assignment: CDR1 WNHNN and CDR2 SYGVQD (reference sequence). The CDR3 DNA is TGCGCCAGCTCCAGTAGCACAGATACGCAGTATTTT. Protein product: CASSSSTDTQYF.

This clone was counted between two and nine times. The CDR3 loop reads CASRVTGQPYEQYF. The CDR3 nucleotides read TGTGCCAGCAGAGTCACGGGACAACCCTACGAGCAGTACTTC. The V call is TRBV7-9, the J call TRBJ2-7; D might be TRBD1 (6 bases). The germline V and J ends were trimmed by 6 bases and 2 bases, with 14 bases remaining between them. The CDR3 sequence is 14 residues long. The V gene's germline CDR1 is SEHNR and CDR2 FQNEAQ (reference sequence).

J is TRBJ2-7 and V is TRBV5-1, with D possibly matching TRBD1 (5 bases). The CDR3 contains 15 residues. V was trimmed by 1 base and J by 0 bases, leaving 11 bases between them. Germline loops: CDR1 SGHRS, CDR2 YFSETQ. CDR3 protein: CASSLTGTSSYEQYF. CDR3 in DNA: TGCGCCAGCAGCTTGACAGGAACCAGCTCCTACGAGCAGTACTTC. Full variable domain (rest looked up from reference TRBV5-1 and TRBJ2-7): KAGVTQTPRYLIKTRGQQVTLSCSPISGHRSVSWYQQTPGQGLQFLFEYFSETQRNKGNFPGRFSGRQFSNSRSEMNVSTLELGDSALYLCASSLTGTSSYEQYFGPGTRLTVT.

V usage is TRBV13 and J usage is TRBJ2-3, with D possibly being TRBD2 (5 bases). The CDR3 length is 14 residues. Germline V gives CDR1 PRHDT, CDR2 FYEKMQ (reference sequence). V dropped 6 bases and J dropped 4 bases, with 14 bases sitting between them. The DNA of the CDR3 is TGTGCCAGCAGATATCGGGGAGACGCAGATACGCAGTATTTT. Protein sequence: CASRYRGDADTQYF. The variable domain in full, with the rest retrieved from reference TRBV13 and TRBJ2-3, is AAGVIQSPRHLIKEKRETATLKCYPIPRHDTVYWYQQGPGQDPQFLISFYEKMQSDKGSIPDRFSAQQFSDYHSELNMSSLELGDSALYFCASRYRGDADTQYFGPGTRLTVL.

V is TRBV10-3 and J is TRBJ1-6; TRBD1 aligns across 12 bases. The CDR3 is 19 amino acids. Losses at the gene ends were 5 bases for V and 9 bases for J; bases not matched to a gene: 17. The germline gives CDR1 ENHRY, CDR2 SYGVKD. This chain's CDR3 is CAISLNRDRGLSISSPLHF. Written as DNA, the CDR3 is TGTGCCATCAGTCTTAACCGGGACAGGGGGCTTTCGATTTCTTCACCCCTCCACTTT.

In this sample, this clone turned up once. The rearrangement links TRBV24-1 to TRBJ2-1; TRBD1 matches at 8 bases. This CDR3 region has 15 residues. CDR1 KGHDR and CDR2 SFDVKD come from the germline V gene. V gave up 12 bases and J gave up 0 bases; unmatched junction bases: 9. This chain's CDR3 is CASQSGTGSYNEQFF. DNA for the CDR3: TGTGCCTCACAATCCGGGACAGGCTCCTACAATGAGCAGTTCTTC.

This chain uses TRBV11-3 with TRBJ2-5; TRBD1 might be the D (5 bases). CDR1 is SGHNT, CDR2 YENEEA, per germline. This CDR3 contains 14 residues. Trimming left V 1 base short and J 5 bases short, with 11 bases between. CDR3: CASSLGGAYETQYF. As DNA, the CDR3 is TGTGCCAGCAGCTTAGGGGGCGCATATGAGACCCAGTACTTC.

The chain recombines TRBV5-4 with TRBJ1-5; possible D gene TRBD1, 6 bases. The V and J ends lost 4 bases and 4 bases respectively, with 15 bases between them. CDR3 length equals 15 residues. Germline V gene lookup returns CDR1 SGHNT and CDR2 YYREEE (reference sequence). Written as DNA, the CDR3 is TGTGCCAGCAGCCCTGGGCAGGGGAGAAATCAGCCCCAGCATTTT. It yields the protein CASSPGQGRNQPQHF.

The chain links TRBV6-4 to TRBJ2-3; 8 bases agree with TRBD2. The CDR3 covers 15 residues. With 1 base clipped from V and 7 bases from J, the junction kept 7 bases outside the gene matches. Germline CDR1 reads MRHNA; CDR2 reads SNTAGT. The CDR3 bases are TGTGCCAGCAGTGACTTTGCGGGGGGTGCCTATACGCAGTATTTT. It specifies CASSDFAGGAYTQYF.

The rearrangement uses TRBV4-2 and TRBJ1-4, with TRBD1 matching over 10 bases. V was clipped by 1 base and J by 3 bases; unmatched bases: 8. Germline V gives CDR1 LGHNA, CDR2 YNFKEQ. This CDR3 comprises 18 residues. The CDR3 region has the DNA TGTGCCAGCAGCCAAGCTTTCGACAGGGGGCTATCTAATGAAAAACTGTTTTTT. It yields the protein CASSQAFDRGLSNEKLFF.

This clone was observed once. The V and J genes are TRBV9 and TRBJ2-5; 7 bases map to TRBD2. Trimming took 0 bases from V and 2 from J; bases not matched to a gene: 10. Germline assignment: CDR1 SGDLS and CDR2 YYNGEE. This CDR3 is 17 amino acids long. This chain's CDR3 is CASSVGSSSGYQETQYF. The CDR3 region has the DNA TGTGCCAGCAGCGTAGGATCGTCTAGCGGTTATCAAGAGACCCAGTACTTC.

The chain employs TRBV28 and TRBJ1-6; 11 bases line up with TRBD1. CDR1 and CDR2 (germline): MDHEN, SYDVKM. With V trimmed by 8 bases and J by 9 bases, 15 bases remained unmatched. The CDR3 sequence is 17 residues long. Here the CDR3 DNA reads TGTGCCAGCTCCGTCGGTGGACAGGGGGCGAGTGGTTCACCCCTCCACTTT. It yields the protein CASSVGGQGASGSPLHF.

The J gene is TRBJ2-7, the V gene TRBV9, with 12 bases identical to TRBD2. V gave up 3 bases and J gave up 3 bases; unmatched junction bases: 4. The CDR3 runs to 15 residues. Germline loops: CDR1 SGDLS, CDR2 YYNGEE. This chain's CDR3 is CASSAGLAGNYEQYF. In DNA form, the CDR3 reads TGTGCCAGCAGCGCTGGACTAGCGGGGAACTACGAGCAGTACTTC.

The chain employs TRBV29-1 and TRBJ2-3, with TRBD1 identical over 9 bases. The J segment lost 3 bases and the V segment lost 7 bases, leaving 5 bases of the junction unmatched. Looked up from germline, CDR1 is SQVTM and CDR2 is ANQGSEA. The CDR3 spans 13 residues. CDR3 nucleotides: TGCAGCGCACCGGGACAGGGAACAGATACGCAGTATTTT. Translation: CSAPGQGTDTQYF.

The V and J genes are TRBV11-2 and TRBJ2-3; 9 bases are shared with TRBD2. The CDR3 has 14 residues. Germline CDR1 reads SGHAT; CDR2 reads FQNNGV. The V gene end was trimmed by 3 bases and the J gene end by 3 bases; junction bases not matched to a gene: 1. CDR3 loop: CASSLLAGTDTQYF. DNA of the CDR3: TGTGCCAGCAGCTTGCTAGCGGGAACAGATACGCAGTATTTT.

The CDR3 loop reads CASSLVQGPYNEQFF. CDR3 DNA sequence: TGCGCCAGCAGCTTGGTTCAGGGCCCTTACAATGAGCAGTTCTTC. V is TRBV5-1 and J is TRBJ2-1; weak D call: TRBD1 (5 bases). The germline V gene encodes CDR1 SGHRS and CDR2 YFSETQ. The CDR3 spans 15 residues. Trimming removed 0 bases from V and 4 bases from J, with 11 bases in between.

The chain employs TRBV30 and TRBJ2-3; 11 bases agree with TRBD2. The CDR3 has 15 residues. The V gene's germline CDR1 is GTSNPN and CDR2 SVGIG (reference sequence). Germline trimming cut 1 base from V and 2 bases from J; bases unmatched to any gene: 2. CDR3 in DNA: TGTGCCTGGAGTGAACTAGCGGGGGCCACAGATACGCAGTATTTT. Its protein is CAWSELAGATDTQYF.

This sequence joins TRBV12-5 and TRBJ2-5; TRBD2 agrees at 10 bases. The CDR3 extends over 16 amino acids. V was clipped by 1 base and J by 4 bases; unmatched bases: 6. Germline loops: CDR1 LGHNT, CDR2 FRNRAP. The CDR3: CASGLGASGGSETQYF. As DNA, the CDR3 is TGTGCTAGTGGTTTGGGGGCTAGCGGGGGCTCAGAGACCCAGTACTTC.

The chain employs TRBV5-1 and TRBJ1-2; D perhaps matches TRBD1 (6 bases). Germline V gives CDR1 SGHRS, CDR2 YFSETQ. This CDR3 region has 14 residues. The V end was cut by 7 bases, the J end by 6 bases, with 19 bases between. The DNA for the CDR3 is TGCGCCAGCGGCAATTGGGGGGGCCCAGATGGCTACACCTTC. Its protein is CASGNWGGPDGYTF.

The chain employs TRBV5-1 and TRBJ1-5; D unresolved. The CDR3 totals 16 residues. Between the trimmed V and J ends, which lost 0 bases and 0 bases, there was a span of 10 bases. Germline loops: CDR1 SGHRS, CDR2 YFSETQ. Here the CDR3 DNA reads TGCGCCAGCAGCTTGGAGAGAAGAGTTAGCAATCAGCCCCAGCATTTT. Amino acid sequence: CASSLERRVSNQPQHF.

J is TRBJ2-2 and V is TRBV5-1; 10 bases are shared with TRBD1. The V gene's germline CDR1 is SGHRS and CDR2 YFSETQ. V trimming: 3 bases; J trimming: 1 base; junction bases outside the gene matches: 3. The CDR3 sequence is 16 residues long. CDR3 DNA sequence: TGCGCCAGCAGCTCGGGACAGGGGCTGAACACCGGGGAGCTGTTTTTT. Protein product: CASSSGQGLNTGELFF.

This chain connects TRBV6-5 to TRBJ2-3; 7 bases are shared with TRBD2. The CDR3 runs 15 residues. The V gene end was trimmed by 5 bases and the J gene end by 0 bases; junction bases not matched to a gene: 5. Germline CDR1 is MNHEY and CDR2 is SVGAGI. CDR3 in amino acids: CASSLTSVSTDTQYF. In nucleotides, the CDR3 is TGTGCCAGCAGTCTCACTAGCGTTAGCACAGATACGCAGTATTTT.

This chain connects TRBV6-6 to TRBJ1-3; 7 bases fit TRBD1. CDR1 MNHNY and CDR2 SVGAGI come from the germline V gene (reference sequence). The CDR3 has 17 residues. J was trimmed by 0 bases and V by 5 bases; bases with no gene match: 10. The CDR3 protein is CASSGSIGQVSGNTIYF. The CDR3 coding sequence is TGTGCCAGCAGTGGATCCATTGGACAGGTCTCTGGAAACACCATATATTTT.

This clone was found many times. This rearrangement joins TRBV27 to TRBJ1-2; the match to TRBD1 covers 9 bases. The CDR3 covers 17 residues. CDR1 and CDR2 (germline): MNHEY, SMNVEV (reference sequence). With 5 bases clipped from V and 4 bases from J, the junction kept 14 bases outside the gene matches. This CDR3 reads CASSPQGAGGAGYGYTF. The CDR3 DNA reads as TGTGCCAGCAGTCCACAGGGGGCCGGGGGCGCCGGCTATGGCTACACCTTC.

Notes on this clone: The junction departs from germline at one end; a sequencing error may be responsible. CDR3 sequence: CASAITNDGYTF. As DNA, the CDR3 is TGTGCCAGCGCGATTACTAACGATGGCTACACCTTC. The chain combines TRBV14 with TRBJ1-2; unclear D gene. This CDR3 spans 12 amino acids. The V gene's germline CDR1 is SGHDN and CDR2 FVKESK.

For the CDR3, the DNA is TGTGCCAGCAGCTTCCCAGTCGGGGAGCTGTTTTTT. It codes for CASSFPVGELFF. This chain links TRBV11-2 with TRBJ2-2; D gene ambiguous. CDR3 size: 12 residues. The V end was cut by 3 bases, the J end by 7 bases, with 6 bases between. CDR1 SGHAT and CDR2 FQNNGV come from the germline V gene.